Listed here are 20 T cell receptor beta chains from one sample, sequenced in a study of PD-L1 blockade in urothelial cancer (dated by TCRdb to 2015 to 2018). The method was the immunoSEQ multiplex PCR assay. The immuneACCESS repertoire file appears here via TCRdb, limited to in-frame rearrangements. These files lack a portion of the clones; in checked studies, under half of the deficit traces to unresolved V genes, and the cause of the others is not known. Here the sample has roughly 51,000 clones; approximately 86% occur a single time. The ten largest clones represent around 22% of the sample. The time point label of this sample denotes: pretreatment peripheral blood. The sequences come from PBMCs, collected around atezolizumab (anti-PD-L1) treatment. The receptors originated from a man aged 55-75 years with urothelial cancer.

The V call is TRBV9, the J call TRBJ2-4; no clear D. CDR3 size: 13 residues. Trimming cost V 0 bases and J 8 bases, with 9 bases left between them. CDR1 is SGDLS and CDR2 is YYNGEE in the germline V gene. CDR3 region: CASSVAPEDIQYF. The CDR3 DNA follows: TGTGCCAGCAGCGTAGCGCCAGAAGACATTCAGTACTTC.

This clone showed up just a few times. The chain links TRBV6-5 to TRBJ2-7; the D is unclear. CDR1 is MNHEY and CDR2 is SVGAGI in the germline V gene. Trimming took 5 bases from V and 6 from J, leaving 8 bases between them. This CDR3 spans 11 amino acids. CDR3 sequence reads: CASSTPGEQYF. The CDR3 region has the DNA TGTGCCAGCAGTACCCCAGGCGAGCAGTACTTC.

The chain recombines TRBV6-1 with TRBJ1-6, with D possibly being TRBD1 (6 bases). V shed 4 bases and J shed 5 bases, with 9 bases lying between them. The CDR3 sequence is 14 residues long. Germline CDR1 MNHNS, CDR2 SASEGT. CDR3 coding DNA: TGTGCCAGCAGTGTGGGGGCTCATAATTCACCCCTCCACTTT. Protein sequence: CASSVGAHNSPLHF.

The chain employs TRBV18 and TRBJ1-2; no firm D call. V was pared by 2 bases and J by 2 bases, with 9 bases between. The CDR3 runs to 14 residues. Germline V CDR1 and CDR2: KGHSH, LQKENI. CDR3 protein: CASSPSGGNYGYTF. The CDR3 DNA reads as TGTGCCAGCTCACCATCCGGCGGAAACTATGGCTACACCTTC.

The chain links TRBV30 to TRBJ1-1; no clear D gene. Germline lookup yields CDR1 GTSNPN and CDR2 SVGIG (reference sequence). V lost 2 bases and J 4 bases, leaving 11 bases between the germline ends. This CDR3 spans 13 amino acids. CDR3 in DNA: TGTGCCTGGAGTAGCGGGAGGACCACTGAAGCTTTCTTT. This sequence encodes CAWSSGRTTEAFF.

CDR3 DNA sequence: TGTGCCAGCAGCGTAGAGGTCACAGCCAATTCACCCCTCCACTTT. This encodes CASSVEVTANSPLHF. The genes are TRBV9 and TRBJ1-6; D is ambiguous. CDR3 length: 15 residues. Between the trimmed V and J ends, which lost 0 bases and 7 bases, there was a span of 11 bases. Germline loops: CDR1 SGDLS, CDR2 YYNGEE.

The chain joins TRBV15 to TRBJ1-2; no clear D gene. Looked up from germline, CDR1 is LNHNV and CDR2 is YYDKDF (reference sequence). This CDR3 spans 14 amino acids. Trimming left V 0 bases short and J 5 bases short, with 10 bases between. Here the CDR3 DNA reads TGTGCCACCAGCAGAGATAGCCTCGGTTATGGCTACACCTTC. Protein: CATSRDSLGYGYTF. Drawing the rest from reference TRBV15 and TRBJ1-2, the complete variable domain is DAMVIQNPRYQVTQFGKPVTLSCSQTLNHNVMYWYQQKSSQAPKLLFHYYDKDFNNEADTPDNFQSRRPNTSFCFLDIRSPGLGDTAMYLCATSRDSLGYGYTFGSGTRLTVV.

The chain couples TRBV6-6 to TRBJ1-1; perhaps TRBD1 as D (6 bases). Deletions cut 2 bases from V and 11 bases from J, with 9 bases between. The germline V gene has CDR1 MNHNY and CDR2 SVGAGI (reference sequence). The CDR3 is 11 amino acids. The CDR3: CASSYGGAAFF. CDR3 DNA sequence: TGTGCCAGCAGTTACGGGGGCGCGGCTTTCTTT.

This sequence joins TRBV6-1 and TRBJ2-7; no firm D call. Trimming removed 7 bases at V and 2 bases at J, with 15 bases between. The CDR3 totals 14 residues. Germline CDR1 MNHNS, CDR2 SASEGT. The CDR3 is CASIPGLRTYEQYF. Here the CDR3 DNA reads TGTGCCAGCATCCCCGGCCTGAGGACCTACGAGCAGTACTTC.

The chain has TRBV6-1 and TRBJ1-5; no clear D gene. The CDR3 runs 15 residues. The germline CDR1 and CDR2 sequences are MNHNS and SASEGT. V was cut by 1 base and J by 3 bases, with 10 bases left in between. The CDR3 sequence is CASSEGARNNQPQHF. In nucleotides, the CDR3 is TGTGCCAGCAGTGAAGGGGCGCGTAACAATCAGCCCCAGCATTTT.

V and J are TRBV6-6 and TRBJ2-3; 12 nucleotides line up with TRBD2. Germline CDR1 reads MNHNY; CDR2 reads SVGAGI (reference sequence). The CDR3 is made up of 16 amino acids. With V trimmed by 2 bases and J by 6 bases, 6 bases remained unmatched. CDR3 sequence reads: CASSYTLGTSGDTQYF. CDR3 in DNA: TGTGCCAGCAGTTACACTCTTGGGACTAGCGGGGATACGCAGTATTTT.

This sequence joins TRBV21-1 and TRBJ1-6; TRBD1 reflects the table's D call only, with no check against the DNA. TRBV21-1 is flagged as a pseudogene. This CDR3 has 18 amino acids. In DNA, the CDR3 is TGTGCCAGCAGCAATGGACCGGGACAGGGGGCACTCGGATCACCCCTCCACTTT. Its translation: CASSNGPGQGALGSPLHF.

This rearrangement joins TRBV5-1 to TRBJ1-5; D remains unclear. The CDR3 sequence is 15 residues long. Trimming cost V 0 bases and J 1 base, with 8 bases left between them. Germline V CDR1 and CDR2: SGHRS, YFSETQ. The CDR3 here is CASSLGLQSNQPQHF. In nucleotides, the CDR3 is TGCGCCAGCAGCTTGGGCCTCCAGAGCAATCAGCCCCAGCATTTT.

The chain combines TRBV5-4 with TRBJ1-1; 8 nucleotides agree with TRBD1. Germline V lookup: CDR1 SGHNT, CDR2 YYREEE (reference sequence). Unmatched junction bases numbered 2, after V lost 5 bases and J lost 2 bases. CDR3 length equals 13 residues. CDR3 in amino acids: CASRGQGNTEAFF. The CDR3 bases are TGTGCCAGCAGAGGACAGGGCAACACTGAAGCTTTCTTT.

The chain couples TRBV10-2 to TRBJ1-4; 8 bases match TRBD1. J gave up 0 bases and V 6 bases, and 9 bases lay outside the gene matches. The CDR3 loop spans 17 amino acids. Germline CDR1 reads WSHSY; CDR2 reads SAAADI. This CDR3 is CASRDRASSATNEKLFF. The CDR3 DNA reads as TGCGCCAGCAGGGACAGGGCTTCCTCTGCAACTAATGAAAAACTGTTTTTT.

This sequence joins TRBV30 and TRBJ1-3; a weak D match, TRBD1 (5 bases). V was cut by 5 bases and J by 2 bases, with 10 bases left in between. The CDR3 runs 13 residues. The germline gives CDR1 GTSNPN, CDR2 SVGIG (reference sequence). CDR3 residues: CAWRGEAGNTIYF. The CDR3 bases are TGTGCCTGGCGAGGGGAGGCTGGAAACACCATATATTTT.

This clone has only one observation. The chain has TRBV18 and TRBJ1-2; D unclear. The ends were cut back, 2 bases at V and 7 bases at J, with 11 bases in the middle. The CDR3 consists of 13 residues. From germline, CDR1 is KGHSH and CDR2 LQKENI. The CDR3: CASSPSRSVGYTF. In DNA, the CDR3 is TGTGCCAGCTCACCATCCCGGAGCGTTGGCTACACCTTC.

The rearrangement links TRBV5-1 to TRBJ1-3, with D maybe TRBD1 (5 bases). The CDR3 runs to 15 residues. V shed 0 bases and J shed 0 bases, with 7 bases lying between them. Germline V gives CDR1 SGHRS, CDR2 YFSETQ. The CDR3 region is CASSLGQSSGNTIYF. The CDR3 DNA reads TGCGCCAGCAGCTTGGGACAGAGCTCTGGAAACACCATATATTTT.

This rearrangement joins TRBV19 to TRBJ1-3; maybe TRBD1 (6 bases). Germline assignment: CDR1 LNHDA and CDR2 SQIVND (reference sequence). Trimming stripped 4 bases from V and 2 bases from J, with 15 bases between. This CDR3 has 16 residues. The CDR3 sequence is CASSTKGHNAGNTIYF. Here the CDR3 DNA reads TGTGCCAGTAGTACCAAGGGACACAACGCTGGAAACACCATATATTTT.

CDR3 in DNA: TGCAGTGCCCTACTCTATGAGCAGTTCTTC. Translating gives CSALLYEQFF. The chain has TRBV20-1 and TRBJ2-1; D call uncertain. The CDR3 spans 10 residues. V lost 6 bases and J 8 bases, leaving 8 bases between the germline ends. Germline V gene lookup returns CDR1 DFQATT and CDR2 SNEGSKA (reference sequence).